The source of this T cell receptor beta chain is a study of cytomegalovirus exposure and HLA in healthy donors. Produced via immunoSEQ multiplex PCR; TCRdb's table is partial and in-frame only. The table includes 200,000 to 300,000 clones, roughly 89% detected once. Findings and caveats of the study: Among the CMV-associated chains, three were confirmed in vitro as specific for CMV antigens. Among TCR sequences, most were rare, though some public TCRs appeared in many donors. The tendency of first-cohort TCR clusters to co-occur in the 120 validation repertoires was identified by a subsequent analysis. The authors listed approximately 160 TCR beta chains as cytomegalovirus-associated.

With 6 bases clipped from V and 7 bases from J, the junction kept 14 bases outside the gene matches. The CDR3 runs to 15 residues. Germline values: CDR1 MDHEN, CDR2 SYDVKM. Concerning this clone itself: The antigen is not known.

This TCR derives from a man aged 18 to 29 in good health and CMV-seronegative. The specimen was PBMCs. The chain is built from TRBV28 and TRBJ2-7; 8 positions agree with TRBD1. CDR3 sequence (DNA): TGTGCCAGCAGCTCTACAGGGACAGGTTCGGGTGAGCAGTACTTC. Translated, it gives CASSSTGTGSGEQYF.